The clone carrying this TCR beta chain was counted many times. Its specificity is unknown. This entry belongs to a study of spatial heterogeneity in lung cancer. Points from the study as a whole: Ubiquitous expanded tumor TCRs appeared in blood more at resection than follow-up.

Germline CDR1 SGHAT, CDR2 FQNNGV. The CDR3 runs 16 residues. V was clipped by 5 bases and J by 8 bases; unmatched bases: 11. TCRdb ran MiXCR on the 5' RACE reads and lists one entry per CDR3 protein. The sample lists approximately 25,000 distinct CDR3 sequences, about 3% seen once, with 25% to 35% in the top ten. Time point indicated: sample taken at primary tumor resection. Donation came from 70 or so patients with untreated early-stage non-small cell lung cancer. Unsorted whole RNA samples from tumor, nontumor lung or frozen PBMC were sequenced. The sequencing here drew on PBMCs, taken at surgery. The TCR comes from a female donor with early-stage non-small cell lung cancer. The chain employs TRBV11-2 and TRBJ2-1; 11 bases map to TRBD2. CDR3: CASSPPMIAGGYEQFF. The CDR3 DNA sequence: TGTGCCAGCAGCCCCCCCATGATAGCGGGAGGGTATGAGCAGTTCTTC.